This T cell receptor (beta chain) was retrieved from a study of T cell responses to AZD1222 COVID-19 vaccine. Findings and caveats of the study: There were repertoire samples only from the period after the peak T cell response.

This CDR3 has 17 residues. With 3 bases removed from V and 0 bases from J, the gap between germline ends came to 15 bases. CDR1 is SEHNR, CDR2 FQNEAQ, per germline (reference sequence). With respect to this clone: Its antigen is unknown.

Sequencing was performed with immunoSEQ multiplex PCR; in TCRdb, only in-frame clones are kept and a portion is missing. The table has 150,000 to 200,000 clones, just under 95% seen once. The sample consisted of peripheral blood, taken on day 0 of AZD1222 vaccination. The rearrangement joins TRBV7-9 to TRBJ1-3, with D tentatively TRBD1 (5 bases). The sequence was obtained from an adult in good health. The CDR3 region has the DNA TGTGCCAGCAGCTTTCCGAGGGGAGCGCTCTCTGGAAACACCATATATTTT. Encoded protein: CASSFPRGALSGNTIYF.